The 31 T cell receptor beta chains below were found in one sample sequenced in a study of beta chain features in type 1 diabetes. Study-wide points: In every one of the four CD4+ subsets, TCRB CDR3s were moderately but significantly shorter in Type 1 diabetes patients.

All of the isolated RNA was reverse transcribed, so expressed TCRB transcripts were sequenced. Measured with immunoSEQ multiplex PCR; TCRdb has only the in-frame clones, and not every one. There are 500,000 to 650,000 clones in the sample; 9.5% to 15% occur only once, and around 0.12% lies in the top ten. These receptors' antigens are unknown. Input material: naive CD4+ T cells from blood. The receptors were gathered from a man aged 25-45 years with type 1 diabetes.

The rearrangement uses TRBV25-1 and TRBJ1-1; no clear D gene. Trimming removed 6 bases from V and 3 bases from J, with 11 bases in between. This CDR3 region has 13 residues. Germline V CDR1 and CDR2: MGHDK, SYGVNS. The CDR3 reads CASRKPGDTEAFF. The CDR3 DNA sequence: TGTGCCAGCAGAAAACCTGGGGACACTGAAGCTTTCTTT. Combining the CDR3 with reference TRBV25-1 and TRBJ1-1 gives the whole variable domain EADIYQTPRYLVIGTGKKITLECSQTMGHDKMYWYQQDPGMELHLIHYSYGVNSTEKGDLSSESTVSRIRTEHFPLTLESARPSHTSQYLCASRKPGDTEAFFGQGTRLTVV.

This sequence joins TRBV18 and TRBJ1-5; D not resolved. CDR3 length equals 16 residues. Trimming took 4 bases from V and 0 from J, leaving 13 bases between them. Germline V CDR1 and CDR2: KGHSH, LQKENI. The CDR3 DNA sequence: TGTGCCAGCTCACTGCAGCCCGGGAATAGCAATCAGCCCCAGCATTTT. Its translation is CASSLQPGNSNQPQHF.

This chain joins TRBV5-1 and TRBJ2-7; D might be TRBD1 (5 bases). CDR3 length equals 15 residues. Trimming removed 4 bases at V and 3 bases at J, with 17 bases between. Germline loops: CDR1 SGHRS, CDR2 YFSETQ. CDR3 nucleotide sequence: TGCGCCAGCAGCGAGAGCTTAGACAGACTCTACGAGCAGTACTTC. Residues: CASSESLDRLYEQYF.

This chain uses TRBV7-7 with TRBJ2-1, with a tentative D call TRBD1 (6 bases). CDR3 size: 13 residues. The V gene's germline CDR1 is SSHAT and CDR2 FNYEAQ (reference sequence). Trimming left V 3 bases short and J 8 bases short, with 11 bases between. The CDR3: CASSFAYRDEQFF. DNA for the CDR3: TGTGCCAGCAGCTTCGCCTACAGGGATGAGCAGTTCTTC.

To note about this clone: The sample carries other DNA sequences with the same CDR3. V usage is TRBV7-9 and J usage is TRBJ2-7; no reliable D call. CDR1 and CDR2 (germline): SEHNR, FQNEAQ (reference sequence). The V gene lost 5 bases and the J gene lost 5 bases, with 7 bases spanning the gap. The CDR3 totals 11 residues. CDR3: CASSLGDEQYF. CDR3 bases: TGTGCCAGCAGCCTAGGTGACGAGCAGTACTTC.

The J gene is TRBJ1-2, the V gene TRBV15, with D possibly matching TRBD1 (5 bases). The V end was cut by 3 bases, the J end by 5 bases, with 7 bases between. Germline-derived CDR1 and CDR2 are LNHNV and YYDKDF (reference sequence). The CDR3 extends over 12 amino acids. CDR3 loop: CATSSREYGYTF. The CDR3 DNA reads TGTGCCACCAGCAGCAGGGAGTATGGCTACACCTTC.

There are a few counts of this clone. The chain uses TRBV11-2 and TRBJ2-5; D gene unclear. The CDR3 loop spans 16 amino acids. Trimming shortened V by 5 bases and J by 4 bases, and 20 bases separated the two germline ends. Germline V lookup: CDR1 SGHAT, CDR2 FQNNGV. CDR3 DNA sequence: TGTGCCAGCAGCCTACAACCTCGCCAAAGAGGAGAGACCCAGTACTTC. This translates into CASSLQPRQRGETQYF.

The chain links TRBV10-3 to TRBJ2-2; 8 nucleotides line up with TRBD1. The CDR3 has 16 amino acids. Germline-derived CDR1 and CDR2 are ENHRY and SYGVKD. Losses at the gene ends were 2 bases for V and 1 base for J; bases not matched to a gene: 3. The CDR3 nucleotides are TGTGCCATCAGTGAGCCAGGACAGGGGAACACCGGGGAGCTGTTTTTT. It specifies CAISEPGQGNTGELFF.

The gene calls are TRBV30 and TRBJ1-3; a weak D match, TRBD1 (5 bases). Germline lookup yields CDR1 GTSNPN and CDR2 SVGIG (reference sequence). This CDR3 has 13 residues. Trimming removed 7 bases from V and 1 base from J, with 11 bases in between. The CDR3 spells CASYRTSGNTIYF. CDR3 sequence (DNA): TGTGCCTCTTACAGGACATCTGGAAACACCATATATTTT.

V usage is TRBV7-2 and J usage is TRBJ1-4; tentatively, D is TRBD1 (6 bases). V dropped 2 bases and J dropped 4 bases, with 11 bases sitting between them. The germline gives CDR1 SGHTA, CDR2 FQGNSA. The CDR3 consists of 15 residues. The CDR3 region has the DNA TGTGCCAGCAGCTTACAGGGACACCGTAATGAAAAACTGTTTTTT. This gives the protein CASSLQGHRNEKLFF.

This clone was found a few times. The CDR3 DNA reads as TGTGCCATCAGTGGATCCCTGGACGTCGAGCAGTACTTC. Encoded protein: CAISGSLDVEQYF. The chain recombines TRBV10-3 with TRBJ2-7; unclear D gene. Trimming pared 4 bases from V and 6 bases from J, leaving 13 bases between. There are 13 residues in the CDR3. From germline, CDR1 is ENHRY and CDR2 SYGVKD.

The CDR3, as DNA: TGTGCCAGTGACACGGGCAGGGCGAACACCGGGGAGCTGTTTTTT. Protein product: CASDTGRANTGELFF. This rearrangement joins TRBV9 to TRBJ2-2, with a tentative D call TRBD1 (5 bases). Germline V lookup: CDR1 SGDLS, CDR2 YYNGEE. Trimming cost V 8 bases and J 0 bases, with 14 bases left between them. CDR3 length: 15 amino acids.

This clone was detected only once. The chain combines TRBV4-2 with TRBJ2-2, with 7 bases fitting TRBD1. The CDR3 covers 18 residues. V trimming: 1 base; J trimming: 2 bases; junction bases outside the gene matches: 10. In germline, CDR1 is LGHNA, CDR2 YNFKEQ. This CDR3 reads CASSQAPTGPLNTGELFF. As DNA, the CDR3 is TGTGCCAGCAGCCAAGCCCCGACAGGGCCTCTAAACACCGGGGAGCTGTTTTTT.

A few counts support this clone. Other nucleotide sequences in the sample specify the same CDR3. The rearrangement joins TRBV18 to TRBJ2-1; D unresolved. This CDR3 has 15 residues. In germline, CDR1 is KGHSH, CDR2 LQKENI. Trimming left V 2 bases short and J 0 bases short, with 8 bases between. CDR3 DNA sequence: TGTGCCAGCTCACCAGACCGAAGCTCCTACAATGAGCAGTTCTTC. Its protein product is CASSPDRSSYNEQFF.

This clone appeared a few times. This chain connects TRBV6-6 to TRBJ1-3; D ambiguous. The CDR3 runs to 15 residues. CDR1 MNHNY and CDR2 SVGAGI come from the germline V gene (reference sequence). The V gene lost 3 bases and the J gene lost 0 bases, with 9 bases spanning the gap. CDR3: CASSYPAVSGNTIYF. The CDR3 coding sequence is TGTGCCAGCAGTTATCCCGCCGTCTCTGGAAACACCATATATTTT.

This chain joins TRBV9 and TRBJ2-3, with TRBD1 as a possible D gene (5 bases). Looked up from germline, CDR1 is SGDLS and CDR2 is YYNGEE. There are 15 residues in the CDR3. Trimming took 3 bases from V and 0 from J, leaving 11 bases between them. The CDR3 DNA reads TGTGCCAGCAGCGCCGGGTCAGGGAGCACAGATACGCAGTATTTT. Residues: CASSAGSGSTDTQYF.

This clone has a handful of counts. The chain has TRBV6-6 and TRBJ2-7; 7 bases map to TRBD1. The CDR3 length is 14 residues. Germline CDR1 reads MNHNY; CDR2 reads SVGAGI (reference sequence). J lost 4 bases, V lost 6 bases, and 9 bases had no gene match. Written as DNA, the CDR3 is TGTGCCAGCAGGCCGTTGGGACAGCAATACGAGCAGTACTTC. Protein sequence: CASRPLGQQYEQYF.

This clone was recorded a few times. The genes are TRBV30 and TRBJ1-5; 8 bases are shared with TRBD1. V dropped 0 bases and J dropped 4; count of bases not matched to a gene: 5. Germline V CDR1 and CDR2: GTSNPN, SVGIG (reference sequence). The CDR3 spans 15 residues. CDR3 amino acids: CAWSVGQGRNQPQHF. The CDR3 DNA sequence: TGTGCCTGGAGTGTAGGACAGGGCAGGAATCAGCCCCAGCATTTT.

This clone has more than one count but fewer than ten. This chain uses TRBV2 with TRBJ2-2, with D perhaps matching TRBD2 (5 bases). Between the trimmed V and J ends, which lost 4 bases and 7 bases, there was a span of 13 bases. This CDR3 comprises 14 residues. Germline V gives CDR1 SNHLY, CDR2 FYNNEI. The CDR3 region has the DNA TGTGCCAGCAGTGGGATAACGGGGATCGGGGAGCTGTTTTTT. Protein sequence: CASSGITGIGELFF.

This clone was detected a few times. The rearrangement joins TRBV7-2 to TRBJ2-3; D not resolved. The CDR3 sequence is 16 residues long. The germline V gene has CDR1 SGHTA and CDR2 FQGNSA. The V end lost 0 bases, the J end lost 0 bases, and 10 bases lay between the germline ends. The CDR3 reads CASSLAADPSTDTQYF. The CDR3 DNA is TGTGCCAGCAGCTTAGCGGCAGACCCTAGCACAGATACGCAGTATTTT. Together with reference TRBV7-2 and TRBJ2-3, the CDR3 gives the full variable domain: GAGVSQSPSNKVTEKGKDVELRCDPISGHTALYWYRQSLGQGLEFLIYFQGNSAPDKSGLPSDRFSAERTGGSVSTLTIQRTQQEDSAVYLCASSLAADPSTDTQYFGPGTRLTVL.

V and J are TRBV6-5 and TRBJ2-3; the D is unclear. Trimming stripped 2 bases from V and 2 bases from J, with 11 bases between. Germline CDR1 reads MNHEY; CDR2 reads SVGAGI. The CDR3 contains 15 residues. This chain's CDR3 is CASSYGQIPTDTQYF. DNA of the CDR3: TGTGCCAGCAGTTACGGTCAGATCCCCACAGATACGCAGTATTTT.

This clone was found a few times. V usage is TRBV14 and J usage is TRBJ2-1; 8 nucleotides align to TRBD2. After removal of 1 base from V and 7 bases from J, the junction contained 3 bases not matched to a gene. The CDR3 spans 14 residues. CDR1 and CDR2 (germline): SGHDN, FVKESK. CDR3 DNA sequence: TGTGCCAGCAGCCAAGGGGGGACTAGGAATGAGCAGTTCTTC. Translation: CASSQGGTRNEQFF.

The chain links TRBV6-5 to TRBJ2-5; the match to TRBD1 covers 8 bases. The V gene's germline CDR1 is MNHEY and CDR2 SVGAGI. This CDR3 has 13 amino acids. With V trimmed by 6 bases and J by 4 bases, 4 bases remained unmatched. The CDR3, as DNA: TGTGCCAGCAGCCTACAGGGGGGAGAGACCCAGTACTTC. Translated: CASSLQGGETQYF.

There are a few counts of this clone. The J gene is TRBJ2-3, the V gene TRBV7-9; tentatively, D is TRBD2 (6 bases). The ends were cut back, 5 bases at V and 2 bases at J, with 23 bases in the middle. The germline CDR1 and CDR2 sequences are SEHNR and FQNEAQ (reference sequence). The CDR3 is 18 residues long. CDR3 loop: CASSRRQPRERPTDTQYF. CDR3 in DNA: TGTGCCAGCAGCCGGCGTCAACCCCGGGAGCGTCCCACAGATACGCAGTATTTT.

The sample holds a few counts of this clone. The chain links TRBV30 to TRBJ1-6, with D possibly being TRBD1 (5 bases). The CDR3 covers 15 residues. V lost 1 base, J lost 0 bases, and 7 bases lay in between. The V gene's germline CDR1 is GTSNPN and CDR2 SVGIG (reference sequence). In DNA form, the CDR3 reads TGTGCCTGGAGTGGGGGACCCTCCTATAATTCACCCCTCCACTTT. This translates into CAWSGGPSYNSPLHF.

This clone has more than one count but fewer than ten. This sequence joins TRBV5-1 and TRBJ2-7, with 8 bases that match TRBD1. Germline lookup yields CDR1 SGHRS and CDR2 YFSETQ. The CDR3 length is 14 residues. Trimming at V came to 4 bases and at J to 1 base, leaving 4 bases not matched to a gene. CDR3: CASSPWTGSYEQYF. CDR3 DNA: TGCGCCAGCAGCCCCTGGACAGGGTCCTACGAGCAGTACTTC.

The chain is built from TRBV2 and TRBJ2-3; D may be TRBD2 (6 bases). Germline V gene lookup returns CDR1 SNHLY and CDR2 FYNNEI. Trimming shortened V by 4 bases and J by 4 bases, and 12 bases separated the two germline ends. The CDR3 is 14 residues long. CDR3 residues: CASSAGVASDTQYF. CDR3 nucleotide sequence: TGTGCCAGCAGTGCGGGGGTAGCCTCAGATACGCAGTATTTT.

The chain uses TRBV27 and TRBJ1-2, with TRBD1 matching 8 bases. This CDR3 spans 16 amino acids. Germline CDR1 and CDR2: MNHEY and SMNVEV (reference sequence). Germline trimming cut 6 bases from V and 0 bases from J; bases unmatched to any gene: 9. CDR3 bases: TGTGCCAGCAGCCCTGGACAGGGAGCCGCTAACTATGGCTACACCTTC. Its protein is CASSPGQGAANYGYTF.

Only a few counts were recorded for this clone. The gene calls are TRBV4-2 and TRBJ2-5; unclear D gene. V lost 1 base and J lost 2, with 8 bases in between. This CDR3 is 14 amino acids long. CDR1 is LGHNA, CDR2 YNFKEQ, per germline. The CDR3 loop is CASSQGNTQETQYF. CDR3 sequence (DNA): TGTGCCAGCAGCCAAGGGAACACGCAAGAGACCCAGTACTTC.

The chain links TRBV13 to TRBJ1-1, with D perhaps matching TRBD1 (5 bases). The germline V and J ends were trimmed by 5 bases and 1 base, with 11 bases remaining between them. CDR1 is PRHDT and CDR2 is FYEKMQ in the germline V gene (reference sequence). The CDR3 spans 14 residues. The chain's CDR3 is CASSLGTENTEAFF. The CDR3 DNA is TGTGCCAGCAGCCTTGGGACGGAGAACACTGAAGCTTTCTTT.

Regarding this clone: Additional DNA sequences in this sample encode the identical CDR3. The V gene is TRBV29-1, the J gene TRBJ1-5, with D maybe TRBD1 (5 bases). V was shortened by 7 bases and J by 4 bases, with 11 bases between the two germline ends. Germline values: CDR1 SQVTM, CDR2 ANQGSEA. The CDR3 has 12 residues. The chain's CDR3 is CSASEGNQPQHF. The DNA of the CDR3 is TGCAGCGCTAGCGAGGGGAATCAGCCCCAGCATTTT.